Listed here is a single T cell receptor (beta chain). Its specificity is not known. These data come from a study of T-cell reconstitution after alpha-beta-depleted transplantation in children. General study points: Elevated TCRbeta diversity at day 60 was traced, in some patients, to surviving recipient T cells and thymic progenitors. Fresh T-cell production supplied most of the T-cell counts and diversity seen one year after transplant.

As it was prepared, the TCRbeta library received unique molecular identifiers. TCRdb processed the PCR reads anew with MiXCR; each CDR3 protein has one entry. In the table there are 600,000 or so distinct CDR3 sequences, roughly 23% of which are singletons. Trimming removed 2 bases at V and 7 bases at J, with 5 bases between. The CDR3 covers 12 residues. Germline-derived CDR1 and CDR2 are KGHDR and SFDVKD. This clonotype was obtained from a boy younger than two who had a stem cell transplant for acute myeloid leukemia, so the T cells may come from the graft donor. The V call is TRBV24-1, the J call TRBJ2-1; D ambiguous. The source was PBMCs, mostly from graft donor cells, collected 360 days after TCRalphabeta/CD19-depleted stem cell transplant. CDR3 sequence reads: CATSDSRNEQFF. The CDR3 DNA reads as TGTGCCACCAGTGATTCCAGGAATGAGCAGTTCTTC.